This note documents a single T cell receptor beta chain sequence. This sample was taken from a study of blood T cell repertoires in COVID-19. Profiling relied on immunoSEQ multiplex PCR, and the TCRdb table lists in-frame clones only, not all of them. The sample holds fewer than 35,000 clones, around 90% seen once. The CDR3 covers 14 residues. V lost 2 bases and J lost 2; bases outside the gene matches: 0. Looked up from germline, CDR1 is WNHNN and CDR2 is SYGVQD (reference sequence). The chain recombines TRBV10-1 with TRBJ1-5, with 7 bases identical to TRBD1. The sample was peripheral blood. This sequence was found in a man aged 50 to 59 with active or convalescent COVID-19. As DNA, the CDR3 is TGCGCCAGCAGTGAGGACAGGGGCAATCAGCCCCAGCATTTT. The encoded protein is CASSEDRGNQPQHF.